This entry lists 2 T cell receptor beta chains sequenced from one sample in a study of blood T cells in healthy people across ages. Primers used in a second PCR of about 6 to 11 cycles were a sample-barcoded 5' primer and a J-beta primer mix. Via MiXCR, TCRdb re-called the 5' RACE reads, giving one row per CDR3 protein. This sample has hundreds of thousands of distinct CDR3 sequences; about 48% occur once, and the top ten carry about an eighth. Sample: blood. The receptors were sampled from a young man in good health.

The chain couples TRBV24-1 to TRBJ2-3; D perhaps matches TRBD2 (6 bases). CDR1 is KGHDR, CDR2 SFDVKD, per germline. The CDR3 extends over 17 amino acids. V lost 2 bases to trimming and J lost 4 bases, with 18 bases between them. CDR3 DNA: TGTGCCACCAGTGATTGGGGCGGGGAGAAGGCCGCAGATACGCAGTATTTT. Amino acids: CATSDWGGEKAADTQYF.

The chain combines TRBV30 with TRBJ1-1; 8 nucleotides align to TRBD1. From germline, CDR1 is GTSNPN and CDR2 SVGIG (reference sequence). Trimming took 4 bases from V and 0 from J; bases not matched to a gene: 10. This CDR3 is built from 16 residues. The CDR3 bases are TGTGCCTGGACAGGGCAGGGGGCTTTTTTGAACACTGAAGCTTTCTTT. Protein product: CAWTGQGAFLNTEAFF.